This section outlines one T cell receptor (beta chain) sequence together with its context. This specimen belongs to a study of blood T cell repertoires in COVID-19. At the level of the study: PBMCs, B-cell-depleted T cells, or T cells were the source of the cDNA or gDNA that made up the material.

Original processing notes: It was from reference gene primer amplification that nucleated cell counts were estimated. Using immunoSEQ multiplex PCR, the repertoire was profiled, and TCRdb retains in-frame clones only, with some absent. The DNA gave D and trimming, while V, J and clone size come from that table. Among 90,000 to 150,000 clones, about 74% were seen once, and the ten largest hold 7.9%. The clonotype originates from a human donor in a cohort sampled during active COVID-19. The sequenced sample consisted of peripheral blood.

The CDR3 DNA is TGTGCCAGCAGCTTAGTCGGACAGACCTACGAGCAGTACTTC. It specifies CASSLVGQTYEQYF. The chain links TRBV7-9 to TRBJ2-7; D may be TRBD1 (6 bases). CDR1 and CDR2 from the germline V gene are SEHNR and FQNEAQ (reference sequence). This CDR3 is 14 amino acids long. Trimming shortened V by 1 base and J by 2 bases, and 9 bases separated the two germline ends.